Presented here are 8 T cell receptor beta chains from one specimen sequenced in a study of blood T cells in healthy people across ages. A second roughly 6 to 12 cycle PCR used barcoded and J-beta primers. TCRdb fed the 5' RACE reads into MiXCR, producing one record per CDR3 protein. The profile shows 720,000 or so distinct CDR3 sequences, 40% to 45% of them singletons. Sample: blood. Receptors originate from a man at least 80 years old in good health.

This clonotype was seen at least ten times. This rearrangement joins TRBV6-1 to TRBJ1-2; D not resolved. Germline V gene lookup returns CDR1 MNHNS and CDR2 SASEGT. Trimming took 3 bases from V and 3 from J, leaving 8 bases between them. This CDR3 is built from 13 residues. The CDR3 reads CASSEVADYGYTF. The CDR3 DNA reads TGTGCCAGCAGTGAGGTTGCGGACTATGGCTACACCTTC.

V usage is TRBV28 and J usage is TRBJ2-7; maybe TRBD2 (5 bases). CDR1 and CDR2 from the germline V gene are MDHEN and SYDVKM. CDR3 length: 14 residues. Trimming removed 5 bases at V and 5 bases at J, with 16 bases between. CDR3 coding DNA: TGTGCCAGCAGTCCCTATGAGCGGACCGACGAGCAGTACTTC. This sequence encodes CASSPYERTDEQYF.

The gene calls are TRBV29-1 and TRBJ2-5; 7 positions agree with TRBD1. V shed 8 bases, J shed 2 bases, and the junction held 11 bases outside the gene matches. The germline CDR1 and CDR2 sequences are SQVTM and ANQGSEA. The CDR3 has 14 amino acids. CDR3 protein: CSTLDRAAQETQYF. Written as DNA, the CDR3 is TGCAGCACTCTAGACAGGGCTGCTCAAGAGACCCAGTACTTC. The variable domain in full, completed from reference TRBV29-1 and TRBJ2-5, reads SAVISQKPSRDICQRGTSLTIQCQVDSQVTMMFWYRQQPGQSLTLIATANQGSEATYESGFVIDKFPISRPNLTFSTLTVSNMSPEDSSIYLCSTLDRAAQETQYFGPGTRLLVL.

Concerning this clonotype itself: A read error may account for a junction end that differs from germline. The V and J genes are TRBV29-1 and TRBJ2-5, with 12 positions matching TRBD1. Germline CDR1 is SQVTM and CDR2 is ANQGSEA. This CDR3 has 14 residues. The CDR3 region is CIVGGTGGVETQYF. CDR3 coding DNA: TGCATCGTTGGAGGGACAGGGGGCGTGGAGACCCAGTACTTC. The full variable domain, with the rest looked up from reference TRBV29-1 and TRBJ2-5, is SAVISQKPSRDICQRGTSLTIQCQVDSQVTMMFWYRQQPGQSLTLIATANQGSEATYESGFVIDKFPISRPNLTFSTLTVSNMSPEDSSIYLCIVGGTGGVETQYFGPGTRLLVL.

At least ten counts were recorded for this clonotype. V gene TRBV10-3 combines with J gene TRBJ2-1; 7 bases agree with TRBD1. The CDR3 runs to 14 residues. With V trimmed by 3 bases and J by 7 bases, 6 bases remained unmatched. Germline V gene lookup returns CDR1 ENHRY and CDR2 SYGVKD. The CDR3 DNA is TGTGCCATCAGTGATAATTTGACAGGGAATGAGCAGTTCTTC. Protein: CAISDNLTGNEQFF.

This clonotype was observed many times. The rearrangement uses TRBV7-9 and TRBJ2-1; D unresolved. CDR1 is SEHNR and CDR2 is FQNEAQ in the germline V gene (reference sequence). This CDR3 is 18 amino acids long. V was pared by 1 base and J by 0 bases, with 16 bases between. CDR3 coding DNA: TGTGCCAGCAGCTTAGTCTCCGGCGGCCCGAGCTCCTACAATGAGCAGTTCTTC. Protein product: CASSLVSGGPSSYNEQFF.

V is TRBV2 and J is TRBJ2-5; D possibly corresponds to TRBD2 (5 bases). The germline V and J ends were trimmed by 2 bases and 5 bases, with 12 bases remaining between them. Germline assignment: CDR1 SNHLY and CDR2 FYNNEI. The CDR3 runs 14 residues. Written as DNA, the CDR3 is TGTGCCAGCAGTGAATTAGCGCCGCGGGAGACCCAGTACTTC. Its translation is CASSELAPRETQYF.

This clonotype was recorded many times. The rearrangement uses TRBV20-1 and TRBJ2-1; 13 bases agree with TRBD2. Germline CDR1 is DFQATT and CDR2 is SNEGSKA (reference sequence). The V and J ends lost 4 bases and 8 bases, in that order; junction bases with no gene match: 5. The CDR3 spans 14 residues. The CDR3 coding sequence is TGCAGTGCTACCGGGACTAGCGGGACCCATGAGCAGTTCTTC. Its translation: CSATGTSGTHEQFF.